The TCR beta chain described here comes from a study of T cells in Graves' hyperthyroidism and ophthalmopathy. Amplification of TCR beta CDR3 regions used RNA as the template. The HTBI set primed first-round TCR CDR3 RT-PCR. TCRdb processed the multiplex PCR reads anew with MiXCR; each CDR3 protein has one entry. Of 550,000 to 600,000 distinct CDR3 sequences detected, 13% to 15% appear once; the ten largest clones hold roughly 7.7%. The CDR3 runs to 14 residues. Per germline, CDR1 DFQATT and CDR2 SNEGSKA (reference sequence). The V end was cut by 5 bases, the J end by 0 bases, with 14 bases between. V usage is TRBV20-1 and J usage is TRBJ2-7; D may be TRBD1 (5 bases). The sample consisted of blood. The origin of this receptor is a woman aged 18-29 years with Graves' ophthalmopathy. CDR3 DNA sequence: TGCAGTGCTGATCCAGGGTTATTCTCCTACGAGCAGTACTTC. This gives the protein CSADPGLFSYEQYF.